These T cell receptor beta chains were read from a single sample in a study of cytomegalovirus exposure and HLA in healthy donors. Assay used: immunoSEQ multiplex PCR; TCRdb lists only in-frame clones, some missing. The sample table includes more than 140,000 clones. Specimen: PBMCs. Every receptor here comes from a woman between 18 and 30 years old in good health and CMV-seronegative. The CDR3 runs from the conserved cysteine through the conserved F or W. D genes are given only for firm matches.

v_call: TRBV5-1; d_call: NA; j_call: TRBJ2-3; cdr3_aa: CASSLEGFGADTQYF; cdr3_nt: TGCGCCAGCAGCTTGGAGGGGTTTGGGGCAGATACGCAGTATTTT
v_call: TRBV7-9; d_call: NA; j_call: TRBJ2-3; cdr3_aa: CASSSLGTDTQYF; cdr3_nt: TGTGCCAGCAGCTCACTTGGCACAGATACGCAGTATTTT
v_call: TRBV14; d_call: NA; j_call: TRBJ2-1; cdr3_aa: CASSRRWQGGRNEQFF; cdr3_nt: TGTGCCAGCAGCCGCCGGTGGCAGGGAGGCCGGAATGAGCAGTTCTTC
v_call: TRBV5-8; d_call: NA; j_call: TRBJ2-5; cdr3_aa: CASSLRGGETQYF; cdr3_nt: TGTGCCAGCAGCTTAAGGGGTGGAGAGACCCAGTACTTC
v_call: TRBV5-1; d_call: TRBD2; j_call: TRBJ2-7; cdr3_aa: CASSIGGVYEQYF; cdr3_nt: TGCGCCAGCAGCATCGGGGGGGTCTACGAGCAGTACTTC
v_call: TRBV5-4; d_call: TRBD1; j_call: TRBJ1-2; cdr3_aa: CASSLGQGASGYTF; cdr3_nt: TGTGCCAGCAGCTTGGGACAGGGGGCCTCTGGCTACACCTTC
v_call: TRBV29-1; d_call: NA; j_call: TRBJ1-1; cdr3_aa: CSVADRTNTEAFF; cdr3_nt: TGCAGCGTTGCTGACAGAACGAACACTGAAGCTTTCTTT
v_call: TRBV6-5; d_call: NA; j_call: TRBJ2-7; cdr3_aa: CASSYSVSTYEQYF; cdr3_nt: TGTGCCAGCAGTTACTCGGTGTCTACCTACGAGCAGTACTTC
v_call: TRBV4-2; d_call: TRBD2; j_call: TRBJ2-1; cdr3_aa: CASSQGLQFRLAGFNEQFF; cdr3_nt: TGTGCCAGCAGCCAAGGTCTCCAGTTCCGGCTAGCGGGTTTCAATGAGCAGTTCTTC
v_call: TRBV13; d_call: TRBD2; j_call: TRBJ2-2; cdr3_aa: CASSSGLAGTGELFF; cdr3_nt: TGTGCCAGCAGCTCGGGACTAGCGGGCACCGGGGAGCTGTTTTTT
v_call: TRBV4-1; d_call: TRBD1; j_call: TRBJ1-1; cdr3_aa: CASSQTTGENTEAFF; cdr3_nt: TGCGCCAGCAGCCAAACAACAGGGGAGAACACTGAAGCTTTCTTT
v_call: TRBV6-6; d_call: NA; j_call: TRBJ1-1; cdr3_aa: CASIPGRDTEAFF; cdr3_nt: TGTGCCAGCATTCCGGGGAGAGACACTGAAGCTTTCTTT
v_call: TRBV28; d_call: NA; j_call: TRBJ2-4; cdr3_aa: CASSASTVPEPYF; cdr3_nt: TGTGCCAGCAGTGCCTCGACAGTTCCTGAGCCGTACTTC
v_call: TRBV7-6; d_call: NA; j_call: TRBJ2-7; cdr3_aa: CASSPWSGYEQYF; cdr3_nt: TGTGCCAGCAGTCCCTGGTCGGGGTACGAGCAGTACTTC
v_call: TRBV6-1; d_call: NA; j_call: TRBJ2-7; cdr3_aa: CASSEDLEQYF; cdr3_nt: TGTGCCAGCAGTGAGGACTTGGAGCAGTACTTC
v_call: TRBV6-1; d_call: NA; j_call: TRBJ2-6; cdr3_aa: CASSVTGFGSGANVLTF; cdr3_nt: TGTGCCAGCAGTGTTACAGGGTTCGGCTCTGGGGCCAACGTCCTGACTTTC
v_call: TRBV7-2; d_call: TRBD2; j_call: TRBJ2-3; cdr3_aa: CASSLESGRAGDTQYF; cdr3_nt: TGTGCCAGCAGCTTAGAAAGCGGGAGGGCCGGAGATACGCAGTATTTT
v_call: TRBV18; d_call: NA; j_call: TRBJ1-5; cdr3_aa: CASSPRTNPGNQPQHF; cdr3_nt: TGTGCCAGCTCACCGCGGACTAACCCGGGCAATCAGCCCCAGCATTTT
v_call: TRBV6-7; d_call: NA; j_call: TRBJ1-2; cdr3_aa: CASSWPRGYGYTF; cdr3_nt: TGTGCCAGCAGTTGGCCCAGGGGCTATGGCTACACCTTC
v_call: TRBV19; d_call: TRBD2; j_call: TRBJ2-7; cdr3_aa: CASSPRTSGRAVRLEQYF; cdr3_nt: TGTGCCAGTAGTCCGAGGACTAGCGGGAGGGCCGTTCGGCTCGAGCAGTACTTC
v_call: TRBV11-2; d_call: TRBD2; j_call: TRBJ2-7; cdr3_aa: CASSLDPGLASYEQYF; cdr3_nt: TGTGCCAGCAGCTTAGATCCGGGACTAGCGTCCTACGAGCAGTACTTC
v_call: TRBV6-1; d_call: TRBD1; j_call: TRBJ1-5; cdr3_aa: CASRTGGFNQPQHF; cdr3_nt: TGTGCCAGCAGGACAGGGGGGTTCAATCAGCCCCAGCATTTT
v_call: TRBV4-3; d_call: NA; j_call: TRBJ1-5; cdr3_aa: CASSQDEGQPQHF; cdr3_nt: TGCGCCAGCAGCCAAGATGAGGGTCAGCCCCAGCATTTT
v_call: TRBV4-3; d_call: TRBD2; j_call: TRBJ2-1; cdr3_aa: CASSHLTSGDYNEQFF; cdr3_nt: TGCGCCAGCAGCCATTTAACTAGCGGAGATTACAATGAGCAGTTCTTC
v_call: TRBV5-5; d_call: NA; j_call: TRBJ2-2; cdr3_aa: CASSLASVNTGELFF; cdr3_nt: TGTGCCAGCAGCTTGGCTAGCGTAAACACCGGGGAGCTGTTTTTT
v_call: TRBV5-1; d_call: TRBD2; j_call: TRBJ2-1; cdr3_aa: CASSLVSSGSNEQFF; cdr3_nt: TGCGCCAGCAGCTTGGTCTCTAGCGGGTCCAATGAGCAGTTCTTC
v_call: TRBV5-1; d_call: NA; j_call: TRBJ1-2; cdr3_aa: CASSRGAGEDYGYTF; cdr3_nt: TGCGCCAGCAGCCGGGGGGCGGGGGAAGACTATGGCTACACCTTC
v_call: TRBV7-2; d_call: NA; j_call: TRBJ1-1; cdr3_aa: CASSFFSRDTEAFF; cdr3_nt: TGTGCCAGCAGTTTCTTTAGTCGGGACACTGAAGCTTTCTTT
v_call: TRBV7-9; d_call: NA; j_call: TRBJ2-1; cdr3_aa: CASSLRVDSYNEQFF; cdr3_nt: TGTGCCAGCAGCCTCAGGGTGGACTCCTACAATGAGCAGTTCTTC
v_call: TRBV6-1; d_call: TRBD1; j_call: TRBJ2-7; cdr3_aa: CASSDRTGSSYEQYF; cdr3_nt: TGTGCCAGCAGTGATAGGACAGGTAGCTCCTACGAGCAGTACTTC
v_call: TRBV30; d_call: NA; j_call: TRBJ1-4; cdr3_aa: CASTTGSTNEKLFF; cdr3_nt: TGTGCCTCGACTACAGGGAGCACTAATGAAAAACTGTTTTTT
v_call: TRBV7-8; d_call: NA; j_call: TRBJ1-6; cdr3_aa: CASSLLAAGFNSPLHF; cdr3_nt: TGTGCCAGCAGCCTTCTCGCGGCAGGGTTTAATTCACCCCTCCACTTT
v_call: TRBV19; d_call: NA; j_call: TRBJ2-3; cdr3_aa: CASSSPYTQYF; cdr3_nt: TGTGCCAGTAGTAGTCCTTATACGCAGTATTTT
v_call: TRBV5-6; d_call: TRBD1; j_call: TRBJ1-2; cdr3_aa: CASSLPGQGSIYYGYTF; cdr3_nt: TGTGCCAGCAGCTTACCGGGACAGGGGTCAATTTACTATGGCTACACCTTC
v_call: TRBV29-1; d_call: NA; j_call: TRBJ1-5; cdr3_aa: CSPRPPGIYNQPQHF; cdr3_nt: TGCAGCCCACGTCCCCCAGGGATATACAATCAGCCCCAGCATTTT
v_call: TRBV28; d_call: NA; j_call: TRBJ1-1; cdr3_aa: CASSLAQQNTEAFF; cdr3_nt: TGTGCCAGCAGTTTAGCACAACAGAACACTGAAGCTTTCTTT
v_call: TRBV10-3; d_call: NA; j_call: TRBJ2-1; cdr3_aa: CAISETELREQFF; cdr3_nt: TGTGCCATCAGTGAGACCGAACTACGGGAGCAGTTCTTC
v_call: TRBV12-5; d_call: TRBD1; j_call: TRBJ2-5; cdr3_aa: CASGRTGEETQYF; cdr3_nt: TGTGCTAGTGGGAGGACAGGGGAAGAGACCCAGTACTTC
v_call: TRBV30; d_call: NA; j_call: TRBJ2-6; cdr3_aa: CAWSLGGANVLTF; cdr3_nt: TGTGCCTGGTCCCTCGGGGGGGCCAACGTCCTGACTTTC
v_call: TRBV5-5; d_call: NA; j_call: TRBJ1-5; cdr3_aa: CASSPGKGSGQPQHF; cdr3_nt: TGTGCCAGCAGCCCTGGGAAGGGGTCGGGTCAGCCCCAGCATTTT
v_call: TRBV30; d_call: NA; j_call: TRBJ2-7; cdr3_aa: CAWTGGREYLEQYF; cdr3_nt: TGTGCCTGGACCGGGGGGCGGGAATACCTCGAGCAGTACTTC
v_call: TRBV7-9; d_call: TRBD1; j_call: TRBJ1-2; cdr3_aa: CASSLGQGVGNYGYTF; cdr3_nt: TGTGCCAGCAGCCTGGGACAGGGGGTGGGTAACTATGGCTACACCTTC
v_call: TRBV6-5; d_call: TRBD2; j_call: TRBJ2-2; cdr3_aa: CASSRRLAGAGELFF; cdr3_nt: TGTGCCAGCAGCCGCCGGCTAGCGGGAGCCGGGGAGCTGTTTTTT
v_call: TRBV5-1; d_call: NA; j_call: TRBJ2-1; cdr3_aa: CASSLDRNNEQFF; cdr3_nt: TGCGCCAGCAGCTTGGACAGGAACAATGAGCAGTTCTTC